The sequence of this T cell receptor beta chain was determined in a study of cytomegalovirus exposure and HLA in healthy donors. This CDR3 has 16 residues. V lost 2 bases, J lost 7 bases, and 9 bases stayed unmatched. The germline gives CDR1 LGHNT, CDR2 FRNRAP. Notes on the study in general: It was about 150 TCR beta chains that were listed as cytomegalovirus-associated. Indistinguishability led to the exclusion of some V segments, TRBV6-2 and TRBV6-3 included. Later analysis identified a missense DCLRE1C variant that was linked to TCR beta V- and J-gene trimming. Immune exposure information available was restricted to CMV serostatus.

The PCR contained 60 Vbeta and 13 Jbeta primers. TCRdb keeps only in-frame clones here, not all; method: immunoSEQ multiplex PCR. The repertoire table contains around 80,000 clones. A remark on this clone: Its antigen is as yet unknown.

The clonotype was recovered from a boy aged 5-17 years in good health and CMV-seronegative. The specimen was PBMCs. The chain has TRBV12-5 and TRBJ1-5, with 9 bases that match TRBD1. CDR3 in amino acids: CASGLSGTGNTQPQHF. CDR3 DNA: TGTGCTAGTGGTTTGTCTGGGACAGGGAATACGCAGCCCCAGCATTTT.